These 13 T cell receptor beta chains originate from one sample sequenced in a study of blood T cells in healthy people across ages. The second PCR ran roughly 6 to 12 cycles with a sample-barcoded 5' primer and J-beta primers. TCRdb reprocessed the 5' RACE reads with MiXCR, giving one entry per CDR3 protein. The top ten clones hold 20% to 30% of a sample with roughly 730,000 distinct CDR3 sequences, more than 55% of them seen once. Input material: blood. The receptors were sampled from a man aged 40-49 years in good health.

This clonotype appeared a few times. This chain joins TRBV7-9 and TRBJ2-1; tentative D call: TRBD2 (5 bases). The CDR3 covers 14 residues. In germline, CDR1 is SEHNR, CDR2 FQNEAQ (reference sequence). V shed 8 bases and J shed 0 bases, with 11 bases lying between them. CDR3 residues: CASAPGSSYNEQFF. The CDR3 coding sequence is TGTGCCAGCGCCCCTGGGAGCTCCTACAATGAGCAGTTCTTC.

This clonotype has just a few counts. This sequence joins TRBV6-2 or TRBV6-3 and TRBJ2-7; TRBD1 or TRBD2 may be the D gene (5 bases each). The CDR3 runs 14 residues. Trimming stripped 5 bases from V and 2 bases from J, with 13 bases between. The germline CDR1 and CDR2 sequences are MNHEY and SVGEGT. The DNA for the CDR3 is TGTGCCAGCAGTCATACGGGGCCAACCTACGAGCAGTACTTC. Its translation is CASSHTGPTYEQYF.

The V gene is TRBV28, the J gene TRBJ2-3, with TRBD2 as a possible D gene (5 bases). Between the trimmed V and J ends, which lost 1 base and 2 bases, there was a span of 10 bases. This CDR3 is 15 amino acids long. Germline V lookup: CDR1 MDHEN, CDR2 SYDVKM. The chain's CDR3 is CASSLSGIDTDTQYF. The DNA for the CDR3 is TGTGCCAGCAGTTTATCCGGGATAGACACAGATACGCAGTATTTT.

The chain uses TRBV9 and TRBJ1-6; a possible D gene is TRBD1 (5 bases). The germline V gene encodes CDR1 SGDLS and CDR2 YYNGEE. The CDR3 extends over 14 amino acids. V was cut by 2 bases and J by 8 bases, with 11 bases left in between. In nucleotides, the CDR3 is TGTGCCAGCAGCGTTAAGGGGATTGATTCACCCCTCCACTTT. This sequence encodes CASSVKGIDSPLHF.

The chain is built from TRBV6-5 and TRBJ1-1; D is ambiguous. V lost 8 bases and J 5 bases, leaving 18 bases between the germline ends. CDR1 and CDR2 (germline): MNHEY, SVGAGI. The CDR3 contains 14 residues. The CDR3 here is CASGLGVEDTEAFF. Here the CDR3 DNA reads TGTGCCAGCGGATTAGGCGTTGAAGATACTGAAGCTTTCTTT.

The chain links TRBV6-5 to TRBJ2-7; 11 bases are shared with TRBD2. Unmatched junction bases numbered 12, after V lost 6 bases and J lost 5 bases. This CDR3 is built from 16 residues. Germline V gene lookup returns CDR1 MNHEY and CDR2 SVGAGI. The CDR3 reads CASRGLGTSGLHEQYF. As DNA, the CDR3 is TGTGCCAGCAGAGGTCTCGGGACTAGCGGCCTACACGAGCAGTACTTC.

V is TRBV2 and J is TRBJ2-2, with D perhaps matching TRBD2 (6 bases). The length of the CDR3 is 14 residues. Germline CDR1 reads SNHLY; CDR2 reads FYNNEI. Deletions cut 7 bases from V and 1 base from J, with 10 bases between. The CDR3 region is CASTRGRNTGELFF. As DNA, the CDR3 is TGTGCCAGCACGCGGGGAAGGAACACCGGGGAGCTGTTTTTT.

This clonotype was observed a few times. This rearrangement joins TRBV2 to TRBJ2-3; 10 bases align to TRBD1. CDR3 size: 15 residues. CDR1 and CDR2 from the germline V gene are SNHLY and FYNNEI. V shed 8 bases, J shed 4 bases, and the junction held 9 bases outside the gene matches. Here the CDR3 DNA reads TGTGCCAGCGCATGGGACAGGGGAAAACCAGATACGCAGTATTTT. Translating it yields CASAWDRGKPDTQYF.

The CDR3 sequence: CASSLTVTGNYVTGELFF. The CDR3 DNA reads TGCGCCAGCAGCTTGACTGTGACAGGGAATTACGTAACCGGGGAGCTGTTTTTT. The chain combines TRBV5-1 with TRBJ2-2, with 7 bases lining up with TRBD1. Germline V CDR1 and CDR2: SGHRS, YFSETQ. This CDR3 spans 18 amino acids. Trimming cost V 1 base and J 5 bases; bases outside gene matches: 14.

The V call is TRBV6-5, the J call TRBJ2-1, with D hard to call. V was shortened by 4 bases and J by 9 bases, with 10 bases between the two germline ends. CDR1 and CDR2 from the germline V gene are MNHEY and SVGAGI. The CDR3 has 12 amino acids. Written as DNA, the CDR3 is TGTGCCAGCAGTTCCCTTTTGGGTGAGCAGTTCTTC. Translating gives CASSSLLGEQFF.

The chain combines TRBV2 with TRBJ2-1; possible D gene TRBD2, 7 bases. The CDR3 sequence is 16 residues long. Germline CDR1 SNHLY, CDR2 FYNNEI. With 6 bases removed from V and 10 bases from J, the gap between germline ends came to 25 bases. The CDR3, as DNA: TGTGCCAGCAGGGGAGGGGGAAGGGATACTTGGGGAGAGCAGTTCTTC. This gives the protein CASRGGGRDTWGEQFF.

The genes are TRBV29-1 and TRBJ2-5; possibly TRBD2 for D (6 bases). Germline CDR1 reads SQVTM; CDR2 reads ANQGSEA. Between the trimmed V and J ends, which lost 6 bases and 2 bases, there was a span of 13 bases. The length of the CDR3 is 13 residues. The CDR3 spells CSVPGLVQETQYF. CDR3 nucleotide sequence: TGCAGCGTCCCGGGACTGGTACAAGAGACCCAGTACTTC.

V is TRBV20-1 and J is TRBJ1-1, with 7 bases identical to TRBD1. The germline CDR1 and CDR2 sequences are DFQATT and SNEGSKA (reference sequence). The CDR3 has 12 amino acids. Trimming at V came to 5 bases and at J to 3 bases, leaving 3 bases not matched to a gene. The CDR3: CSADGQDTEAFF. CDR3 bases: TGCAGTGCTGACGGACAGGACACTGAAGCTTTCTTT.